Described below is a single TCR beta chain sequence and its context. Treatment locations for all participants with HIV were in the United States. Survey-level immunoSEQ v3.0 assays were run. Repertoires were generated with immunoSEQ multiplex PCR, while TCRdb's copy carries only in-frame clones and drops some. The sample includes about 33,000 clones, roughly 80% of them seen just once. The data were taken from a study of long-term antiretroviral therapy in people with HIV. In the study overall: In the earliest collections, sampling predates the 2015 immediate-ART recommendation by about a decade.

This CDR3 contains 14 residues. Trimming removed 5 bases from V and 0 bases from J, with 9 bases in between. Per the germline V gene, CDR1 is MNHEY and CDR2 is SMNVEV (reference sequence). This chain uses TRBV27 with TRBJ2-3; D not certain. The sample in question was unsorted PBMCs, obtained 2 years after starting antiretroviral therapy. The clonotype comes from a woman in her forties or fifties with HIV. The DNA of the CDR3 is TGTGCCAGCAGTCCCTGGGCTAGCACAGATACGCAGTATTTT. Translation gives CASSPWASTDTQYF.